Shown below are 23 T cell receptor gamma chains from a single sample sequenced in a study of γδ T cells in repeated Plasmodium falciparum infection. With CATT, TCRdb re-called clones from the multiplex PCR reads. The sample lists 25,000 to 35,000 gamma-chain clones; over 1.1% were seen once. Flow sorting of PBMC yielded separate Vgamma9/Vdelta2+ and Vdelta2-negative gammadelta T cell populations for bulk repertoire analysis. The sample comprised gamma-delta T cells from blood. The receptors shown here come from a pool of human donors (malaria-infected and uninfected, not separated).

This clone occurred many times. With only one base between it and a far larger clone, this is likely a read error. The genes are TRGV5 and TRGJ1 or TRGJ2. The germline gives CDR1 VINAFY, CDR2 YDVSNSKD. The CDR3 runs to 13 residues. Trimming at V came to 0 bases and at J to 3 bases, leaving 2 bases not matched to a gene. The CDR3 loop is CATWDRVYYKKLF. The CDR3 coding sequence is TGTGCCACCTGGGACAGGGTTTATTATAAGAAACTCTTT.

This clone has at least ten counts. The chain links TRGV9 to TRGJ1 or TRGJ2. V lost 2 bases to trimming and J lost 5 bases; unmatched junction nucleotides: 6. CDR1 is GITISATS and CDR2 is ISYDGTV in the germline V gene (reference sequence). This CDR3 has 13 residues. The CDR3 loop is CALWEAPDYKKLF. For the CDR3, the DNA is TGTGCCTTGTGGGAGGCCCCTGATTATAAGAAACTCTTT.

About this clone: This DNA's translation differs at residue 6 from TCRdb's protein, which comes from a much larger clone; a read error is likely, and the protein shown is translated from the DNA. The genes are TRGV2 and TRGJP2. The J gene, left out of TCRdb, was set here by checking the DNA against germline. Per germline, CDR1 EGSNGY and CDR2 YDSYNSKV. Losses at the gene ends were 2 bases for V and 8 bases for J; bases not matched to a gene: 5. The CDR3 loop spans 13 amino acids. CDR3 loop: CATWDVADWIKTF. The CDR3 DNA reads TGTGCCACCTGGGACGTAGCGGATTGGATCAAGACGTTT.

V gene assignment gives TRGV9, but the J gene was left uncalled. Germline V gene lookup returns CDR1 GITISATS and CDR2 ISYDGTV (reference sequence). The CDR3 extends over 9 amino acids. CDR3 coding DNA: TGTGCCTTGTGGGAGGAGATCTATTTT. Amino acid sequence: CALWEEIYF.

This clone has a handful of counts. The TCRdb protein, from a much larger clone, departs from this DNA's translation at residue 7, likely by read error; the protein shown derives from the DNA. The chain has TRGV2 and TRGJ1 or TRGJ2. CDR1 is EGSNGY, CDR2 YDSYNSKV, per germline. The length of the CDR3 is 12 residues. Losses at the gene ends were 0 bases for V and 10 bases for J; bases not matched to a gene: 6. The CDR3 region is CATWDGSRKKLF. The CDR3 DNA is TGTGCCACCTGGGACGGGTCTAGGAAGAAACTCTTT.

Comments on this clone: TCRdb's listed protein matches a much larger clone and diverges from this DNA's translation at residue 6, likely through a read error; the protein shown comes from the DNA. This rearrangement joins TRGV9 to TRGJP. The J gene comes from matching the DNA to germline here; TCRdb lacks it. The V gene's germline CDR1 is GITISATS and CDR2 ISYDGTV (reference sequence). CDR3 size: 18 residues. V lost 3 bases, J lost 3 bases, and 8 bases stayed unmatched. The CDR3 region has the DNA TGTGCCTTGTGGGAGCCCCATCAGCAAGAGTTGGGCAAAAAAATCAAGGTATTT. It encodes CALWEPHQQELGKKIKVF.

There are many counts of this clone. This sequence joins TRGV4 and TRGJ1 or TRGJ2. Assignment of the J gene here rests on matching the DNA to germline, because TCRdb gives none. V lost 3 bases to trimming and J lost 8 bases; unmatched junction nucleotides: 4. CDR1 and CDR2 from the germline V gene are EGSTGY and YDSYTSSV. CDR3 length equals 11 residues. The CDR3 is CATWDRNKKLF. The CDR3 DNA sequence: TGTGCCACCTGGGATCGAAATAAGAAACTCTTT.

In the case of this clone: A far larger clone is a single base away, which makes a read error likely. Other nucleotide sequences from this sample produce the same CDR3. The J segment was not called; the V segment is TRGV9. Germline V gene data show CDR1 as GITISATS and CDR2 as ISYDGTV (reference sequence). CDR3 size: 18 residues. The CDR3 is CALWEVTLQELGKKIKVF. Written as DNA, the CDR3 is TGTGCCTTGTGGGAGGTTACACTTCAAGAGTTGGGCAAAAAAATCAAAGTATTT.

This clone was observed many times. A far larger clone is one base from this, pointing to a likely read error. The same CDR3 also results from other DNA sequences found in this sample. This rearrangement joins TRGV9 to TRGJ1 or TRGJ2. The J gene was not available in TCRdb and was assigned here by matching the DNA to germline segments. Germline V CDR1 and CDR2: GITISATS, ISYDGTV (reference sequence). After removal of 1 base from V and 0 bases from J, the junction contained 6 bases not matched to a gene. This CDR3 has 15 residues. The chain's CDR3 is CALWEVSRNYYKKLF. CDR3 DNA: TGTGCCTTGTGGGAGGTCTCTAGGAATTATTATAAGAAACTCTTT.

To note about this clone: The protein given by TCRdb reflects a much larger clone and differs at residue 11 from this DNA's translation, likely from a read error; the protein shown is the DNA's translation. The sample holds other DNA sequences that translate to the same CDR3. The J gene has no call, while the V gene is TRGV9. The germline V gene encodes CDR1 GITISATS and CDR2 ISYDGTV (reference sequence). CDR3 length equals 13 residues. CDR3 bases: TGTGCCTTGTGGGAGGTCTGTGGGGGCGGGAATCTCTTT. This encodes CALWEVCGGGNLF.

This clone was recorded many times. The CDR3 coding sequence is TGTGCCACCTGGTCCTACCCGAATTATTATAAGAAACTCTTT. Protein: CATWSYPNYYKKLF. V and J are TRGV8 and TRGJ1 or TRGJ2. Losses at the gene ends were 6 bases for V and 0 bases for J; bases not matched to a gene: 8. Germline V gives CDR1 VENAVY, CDR2 YDSYNSRV. The CDR3 is 14 amino acids.

This clone was seen repeatedly, ten times or more. A clone one base away is much larger, so this may be a read error. The J gene is TRGJ1 or TRGJ2, the V gene TRGV2. This CDR3 comprises 11 residues. The ends lost 0 bases at V and 11 bases at J; junction bases unmatched: 4. The germline V gene has CDR1 EGSNGY and CDR2 YDSYNSKV. The CDR3 DNA follows: TGTGCCACCTGGGACGGGCGGGAGAAACTCTTT. Residues: CATWDGREKLF.

This clone was observed a few times. The protein TCRdb lists belongs to a much larger clone and differs from this DNA's translation at residue 11, which points to a read error; the protein shown is made from the DNA. The chain uses TRGV9 and TRGJP. TCRdb gives no J gene; it was assigned here by matching the DNA to germline. V shed 2 bases, J shed 12 bases, and the junction held 16 bases outside the gene matches. CDR3 length: 18 amino acids. Germline CDR1 is GITISATS and CDR2 is ISYDGTV (reference sequence). For the CDR3, the DNA is TGTGCCTTGTGGGAGGGTACGAAAGAGGGGTCGGGCAAAAAAATCAAGGTATTT. It specifies CALWEGTKEGSGKKIKVF.

This clone was observed a handful of times. TCRdb assigns this DNA the protein of a much larger clone, which departs from its translation at residue 3; this likely reflects a read error, and the protein shown comes from translating the DNA. The gene calls are TRGV4 and TRGJ1 or TRGJ2. The J gene, left out of TCRdb, was set here by checking the DNA against germline. This CDR3 comprises 13 residues. The germline V gene encodes CDR1 EGSTGY and CDR2 YDSYTSSV. CDR3: CAAWDVNYKGKLF. The CDR3 bases are TGTGCCGCCTGGGACGTCAATTATAAGGGGAAACTCTTT.

Only a few counts were recorded for this clone. The translation of this DNA and the TCRdb protein of a much larger clone differ at residue 12, probably owing to a read error; the protein shown here is translated from the DNA. This chain joins TRGV9 and TRGJP. Since TCRdb gives no J gene, matching the DNA to germline was used here to assign it. Per the germline V gene, CDR1 is GITISATS and CDR2 is ISYDGTV (reference sequence). This CDR3 region has 18 residues. This chain's CDR3 is CALWEVYSPRLDKKIKVF. The CDR3 coding sequence is TGTGCCTTGTGGGAGGTGTATAGCCCAAGGTTGGACAAAAAAATCAAGGTATTT.

This clone was observed a few times. The protein TCRdb gives is from a much larger clone and does not agree with this DNA's translation at residue 17, likely a read error; the protein shown here comes from the DNA. The V gene is TRGV9; the J gene was not called. There are 19 residues in the CDR3. Germline V gene sequence: CDR1 GITISATS, CDR2 ISYDGTV (reference sequence). The CDR3 loop is CALWEVALIPSCNCYKELF. The CDR3 region has the DNA TGTGCCTTGTGGGAGGTGGCCCTAATACCGTCATGTAATTGTTATAAGGAACTCTTT.

This clone was counted ten times or more. A single base separates this from a much larger clone, so it may be a read error. In the same sample, other DNA sequences code for this CDR3. V is TRGV3 and J is TRGJ1 or TRGJ2. The CDR3 is 13 amino acids. CDR1 is VTNTFY and CDR2 is YDVSTARD in the germline V gene (reference sequence). V trimming: 0 bases; J trimming: 3 bases; junction bases outside the gene matches: 2. CDR3 residues: CATWDRRYYKKLF. CDR3 nucleotides: TGTGCCACCTGGGACAGGCGTTATTATAAGAAACTCTTT.

CDR3 region: CATWDGQAFYKKLF. For the CDR3, the DNA is TGTGCCACCTGGGACGGGCAGGCCTTTTATAAGAAACTCTTT. This chain joins TRGV2 and TRGJ1 or TRGJ2. Here the J gene came from matching the DNA to germline, since TCRdb omits it. This CDR3 has 14 amino acids. V lost 0 bases and J lost 6; bases outside the gene matches: 8. Germline V gives CDR1 EGSNGY, CDR2 YDSYNSKV.

There are a few counts of this clone. It may be a read error: a sequence one base away is much more abundant. The CDR3 loop is CATWDRRGFKKLF. DNA for the CDR3: TGTGCCACCTGGGACAGGCGAGGGTTTAAGAAACTCTTT. The V and J genes are TRGV3 and TRGJ1 or TRGJ2. No J gene is reported in TCRdb; it was inferred here by comparing the DNA with germline. J gave up 9 bases and V 0 bases, and 8 bases lay outside the gene matches. This CDR3 comprises 13 residues. CDR1 and CDR2 from the germline V gene are VTNTFY and YDVSTARD (reference sequence).

This clone has just a few counts. This likely came from a read error, as a far larger clone is one base away. The same CDR3 can be traced to other DNA sequences in this sample. The chain employs TRGV9 and TRGJP. TCRdb records no J gene; here it was assigned by comparing the DNA to germline. The CDR3 totals 18 residues. Germline CDR1 is GITISATS and CDR2 is ISYDGTV (reference sequence). CDR3 DNA sequence: TGTGCCTTGTGGGAGGGCTTAACGAAAGAGTTGGGCAAAAAGATCAAGGTATTT. Its translation: CALWEGLTKELGKKIKVF.

As for this clone: The amino acid sequence in TCRdb belongs to a much larger clone and departs from this DNA's translation at residue 3, likely a sequencing read error; the sequence shown is translated from the DNA. This chain links TRGV9 with TRGJP. Since TCRdb gives no J gene, matching the DNA to germline was used here to assign it. Germline V CDR1 and CDR2: GITISATS, ISYDGTV (reference sequence). This CDR3 has 16 amino acids. The CDR3 sequence is CAWWEDRELGKKIKVF. CDR3 nucleotides: TGTGCCTGGTGGGAAGACCGTGAGTTGGGCAAAAAAATCAAGGTATTT.

This clone was seen at least ten times. This sequence joins TRGV3 and TRGJ1 or TRGJ2. The CDR3 contains 14 residues. After removal of 0 bases from V and 7 bases from J, the junction contained 9 bases not matched to a gene. Germline-derived CDR1 and CDR2 are VTNTFY and YDVSTARD (reference sequence). Here the CDR3 reads CATWDRRLGYKKLF. The CDR3 region has the DNA TGTGCCACCTGGGACAGGCGTTTGGGATATAAGAAACTCTTT.

This clone was counted between two and nine times. The amino acid sequence in TCRdb belongs to a much larger clone and departs from this DNA's translation at residue 8, likely a sequencing read error; the sequence shown is translated from the DNA. The V and J genes are TRGV9 and TRGJP1. The J gene comes from matching the DNA to germline here; TCRdb lacks it. CDR1 is GITISATS and CDR2 is ISYDGTV in the germline V gene (reference sequence). The CDR3 consists of 13 residues. The CDR3, as DNA: TGTGCCTTGTGGGATACCACTGATTGGTTCAAGATATTT. Amino acid sequence: CALWDTTDWFKIF.